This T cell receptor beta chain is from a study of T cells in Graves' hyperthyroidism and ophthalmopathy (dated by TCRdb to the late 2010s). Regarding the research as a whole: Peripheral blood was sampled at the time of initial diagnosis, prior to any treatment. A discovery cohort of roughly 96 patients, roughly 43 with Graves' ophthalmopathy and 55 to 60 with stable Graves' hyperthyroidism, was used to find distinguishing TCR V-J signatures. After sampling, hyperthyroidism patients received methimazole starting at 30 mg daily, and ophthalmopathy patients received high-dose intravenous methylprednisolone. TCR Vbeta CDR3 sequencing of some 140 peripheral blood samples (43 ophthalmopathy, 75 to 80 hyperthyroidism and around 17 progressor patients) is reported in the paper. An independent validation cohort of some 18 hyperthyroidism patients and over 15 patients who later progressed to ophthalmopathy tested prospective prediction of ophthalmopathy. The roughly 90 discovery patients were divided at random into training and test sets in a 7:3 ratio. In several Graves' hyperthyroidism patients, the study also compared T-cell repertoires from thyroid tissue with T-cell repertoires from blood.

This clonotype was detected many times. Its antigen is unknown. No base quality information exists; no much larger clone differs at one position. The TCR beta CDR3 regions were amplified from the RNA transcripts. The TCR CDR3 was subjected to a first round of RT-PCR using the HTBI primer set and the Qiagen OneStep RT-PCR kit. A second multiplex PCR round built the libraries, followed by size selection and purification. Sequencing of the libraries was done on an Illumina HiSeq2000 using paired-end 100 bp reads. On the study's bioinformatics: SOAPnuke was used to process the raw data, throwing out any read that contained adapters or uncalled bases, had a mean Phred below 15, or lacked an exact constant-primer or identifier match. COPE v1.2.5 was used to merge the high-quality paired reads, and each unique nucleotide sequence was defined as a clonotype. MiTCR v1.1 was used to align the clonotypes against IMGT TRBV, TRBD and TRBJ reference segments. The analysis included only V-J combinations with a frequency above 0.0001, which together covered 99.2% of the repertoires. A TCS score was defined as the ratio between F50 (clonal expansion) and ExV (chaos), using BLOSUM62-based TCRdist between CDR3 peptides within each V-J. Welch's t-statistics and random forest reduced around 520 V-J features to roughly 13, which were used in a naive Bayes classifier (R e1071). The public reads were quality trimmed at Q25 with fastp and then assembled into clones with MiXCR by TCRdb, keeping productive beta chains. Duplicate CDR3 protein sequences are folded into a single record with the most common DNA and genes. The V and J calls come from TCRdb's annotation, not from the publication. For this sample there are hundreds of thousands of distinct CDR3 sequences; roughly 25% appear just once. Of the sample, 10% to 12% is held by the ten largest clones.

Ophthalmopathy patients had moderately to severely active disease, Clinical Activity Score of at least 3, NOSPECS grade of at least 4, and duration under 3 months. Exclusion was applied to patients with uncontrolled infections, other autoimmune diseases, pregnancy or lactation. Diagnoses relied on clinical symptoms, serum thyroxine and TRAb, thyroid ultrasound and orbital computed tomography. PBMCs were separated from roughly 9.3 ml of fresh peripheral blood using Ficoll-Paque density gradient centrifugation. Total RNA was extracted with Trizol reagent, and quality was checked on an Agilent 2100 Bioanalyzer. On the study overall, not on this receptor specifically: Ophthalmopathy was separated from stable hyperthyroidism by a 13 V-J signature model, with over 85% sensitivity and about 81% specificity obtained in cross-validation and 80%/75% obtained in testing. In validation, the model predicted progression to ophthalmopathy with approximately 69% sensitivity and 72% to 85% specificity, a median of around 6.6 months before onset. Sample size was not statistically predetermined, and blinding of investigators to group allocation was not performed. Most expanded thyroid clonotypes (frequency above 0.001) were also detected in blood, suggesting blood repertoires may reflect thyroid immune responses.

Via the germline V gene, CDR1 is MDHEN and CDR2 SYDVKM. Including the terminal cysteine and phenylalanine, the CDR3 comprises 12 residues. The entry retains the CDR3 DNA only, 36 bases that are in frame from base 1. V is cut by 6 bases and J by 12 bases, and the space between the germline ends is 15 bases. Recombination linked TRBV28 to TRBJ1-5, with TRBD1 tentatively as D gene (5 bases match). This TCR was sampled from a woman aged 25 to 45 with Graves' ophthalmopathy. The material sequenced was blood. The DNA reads TGTGCCAGCAGACCCCATGCGGGGGACCAGCATTTT. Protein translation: CASRPHAGDQHF.